The rows below give T cell receptor beta chains drawn from one sample of a study of Graves' ophthalmopathy and Graves' hyperthyroidism. TCRdb processed the multiplex PCR reads anew with MiXCR; each CDR3 protein has one entry. The sample carries about 740,000 distinct CDR3 sequences, roughly two fifths recorded once. Sequenced: peripheral blood. These receptors all come from an adult man with Graves' ophthalmopathy. CDR3s include the opening cysteine and the closing phenylalanine or tryptophan. D genes are given only for firm matches. Only some rows state a clone size, as once, few, many or a class for expanded clones.

TRBJ1-2 . TRBV29-1 TRBD1 CSLGTGYYGYTF TGCAGCTTAGGGACAGGGTACTATGGCTACACCTTC
TRBJ1-2 . TRBV7-9 . CASSPRAGGTNYGYTF TGTGCCAGCAGCCCACGAGCTGGAGGTACTAACTATGGCTACACCTTC
TRBJ2-5 . TRBV7-2 TRBD2 CASSLRGAGGETQYF TGTGCCAGCAGCTTGCGTGGGGCGGGAGGGGAGACCCAGTACTTC
TRBJ2-5 . TRBV2 . CASRVGGGVQETQYF TGTGCCAGCAGGGTAGGGGGGGGCGTCCAAGAGACCCAGTACTTC
TRBJ2-7 few TRBV7-9 . CASSQGTRGVGYEQYF TGTGCCAGCAGCCAAGGGACGCGGGGAGTCGGCTACGAGCAGTACTTC
TRBJ1-2 . TRBV19 TRBD1 CASKGQGAFGYTF TGTGCCAGTAAGGGACAGGGGGCTTTTGGCTACACCTTC
TRBJ2-3 once TRBV19 . CASSIRGDTQYF TGTGCCAGTAGTATAAGGGGAGATACGCAGTATTTT
TRBJ1-4 . TRBV7-2 . CASSLGGSHANDINEKLFF TGCGCCAGCAGCTTGGGGGGATCCCACGCCAACGACATTAATGAAAAACTGTTTTTT
TRBJ2-3 . TRBV7-3 . CASSRDWRTENTQYF TGTGCCAGCAGCCGCGACTGGAGGACGGAGAATACGCAGTATTTT
TRBJ2-7 many TRBV7-6 . CASSLGDHYEQYF TGTGCCAGCAGCCTCGGGGACCACTACGAGCAGTACTTC
TRBJ2-5 . TRBV5-1 TRBD2 CASSLVLAGEETQYF TGCGCCAGCAGCTTGGTACTAGCGGGAGAAGAGACCCAGTACTTC
TRBJ2-6 few TRBV9 . CASSRDKLSGANVLTF TGTGCCAGCAGCCGGGACAAACTCTCTGGGGCCAACGTCCTGACTTTC
TRBJ2-7 few TRBV11-2 . CASSLEMSYEQYF TGTGCCAGCAGCTTAGAAATGTCCTACGAGCAGTACTTC
TRBJ2-7 few TRBV12-3/TRBV12-4 . CASSMPGKHYEQYF TGTGCCAGCAGTATGCCCGGGAAGCACTACGAGCAGTACTTC
TRBJ1-6 many TRBV7-3 . CASSLKGEAAGSPLHF TGTGCCAGCAGCTTAAAGGGGGAGGCGGCTGGATCACCCCTCCACTTT
TRBJ2-7 . TRBV6-5 TRBD1 CASSSRTGRSYEQYF TGTGCCAGCAGTTCCCGGACAGGGAGGTCCTACGAGCAGTACTTC
TRBJ2-7 . TRBV7-2 . CASSPNVGAEQYF TGTGCCAGCAGCCCCAACGTTGGGGCCGAGCAGTACTTC
TRBJ1-2 many TRBV7-9 . CASSLADSGYTF TGTGCCAGCAGCTTAGCGGATTCTGGCTACACCTTC
TRBJ2-5 . TRBV2 TRBD2 CAGRPGLVRKETQYF TGTGCCGGCAGGCCGGGACTAGTCCGTAAAGAGACCCAGTACTTC
TRBJ1-3 . TRBV12-3/TRBV12-4 . CASMNSGGNTIYF TGTGCCAGCATGAACTCAGGGGGAAACACCATATATTTT
TRBJ2-1 . TRBV7-2 . CASSRPNHNEQFF TGTGCCAGCAGCCGGCCGAACCACAATGAGCAGTTCTTC
TRBJ2-3 . TRBV11-2 . CASSSREGTDTQYF TGTGCCAGCAGCTCCAGGGAGGGCACAGATACGCAGTATTTT
TRBJ2-7 many TRBV7-8 . CASSFLQGVQYF TGTGCCAGCAGCTTCCTCCAAGGGGTGCAGTACTTC
TRBJ1-2 few TRBV4-1 TRBD1 CASSQASRDRDGYTF TGCGCCAGCAGCCAAGCCAGCCGGGACAGGGACGGCTACACCTTC
TRBJ1-5 . TRBV20-1 . CSALRTRINSNQPQHF TGCAGTGCTCTTCGGACACGGATAAATAGCAATCAGCCCCAGCATTTT
TRBJ2-5 . TRBV25-1 TRBD2 CATLGTRAGTQYF TGTGCTACGCTCGGGACTAGAGCCGGGACCCAGTACTTC
TRBJ1-5 few TRBV20-1 . CSAVNVGEWSNQPQHF TGCAGTGCTGTTAACGTGGGGGAATGGAGCAATCAGCCCCAGCATTTT
TRBJ1-3 . TRBV7-9 . CASSLAFGRSSGNTIYF TGTGCCAGCAGCTTAGCCTTCGGCCGGAGCTCTGGAAACACCATATATTTT
TRBJ1-1 . TRBV5-1 TRBD1 CASSGQGIRTEAFF TGCGCCAGCAGCGGACAGGGGATTCGCACTGAAGCTTTCTTT
TRBJ2-7 . TRBV7-9 TRBD2 CASRPSGGSTYEQYF TGTGCCAGCAGGCCTAGCGGGGGTTCAACCTACGAGCAGTACTTC
TRBJ2-1 . TRBV9 . CASSVTSRAGNEQFF TGTGCCAGCAGCGTTACTAGCAGGGCTGGCAATGAGCAGTTCTTC
TRBJ1-1 . TRBV7-3 . CASSLTADPSAEAFF TGTGCCAGCAGCTTAACGGCAGACCCGAGCGCTGAAGCTTTCTTT
TRBJ2-7 . TRBV20-1 TRBD1 CSASSTGGYEQYF TGCAGTGCTAGTTCGACAGGGGGCTACGAGCAGTACTTC
TRBJ2-2 many TRBV7-9 . CASSYLAQGELFF TGTGCCAGCAGCTATCTCGCACAGGGGGAGCTGTTTTTT
TRBJ2-5 few TRBV10-3 . CASSFDSTSIQYF TGTGCCAGCAGCTTCGACAGTACTAGCATCCAGTACTTC
TRBJ1-1 many TRBV7-9 TRBD1 CASSKSAGTAEAFF TGTGCCAGCAGCAAAAGTGCCGGGACAGCTGAAGCTTTCTTT
TRBJ1-1 many TRBV29-1 TRBD1 CSVRPRLGGNTEAFF TGCAGCGTACGCCCTCGATTAGGGGGCAACACTGAAGCTTTCTTT
TRBJ1-2 once TRBV15 . CATNRGFDYGYTF TGTGCCACCAACAGAGGGTTTGACTATGGCTACACCTTC
TRBJ1-2 . TRBV6-5 . CASSYSRLANYGYTF TGTGCCAGCAGTTACTCGAGGTTAGCTAACTATGGCTACACCTTC
TRBJ1-1 once TRBV9 . CASSPDPGGGVLGSTEAFF TGTGCCAGCAGCCCCGACCCTGGCGGGGGCGTTCTGGGAAGTACTGAAGCTTTCTTT
TRBJ1-6 . TRBV10-3 . CSTGTYNSPLHF TGTTCCACCGGGACCTATAATTCACCCCTCCACTTT
TRBJ2-7 . TRBV19 . CASSRRDSSSYEQYF TGTGCCAGTAGTCGCCGGGACTCCAGCTCCTACGAGCAGTACTTC
TRBJ2-2 . TRBV10-1 . CASSEPPGSQGTGELFF TGCGCCAGCAGTGAGCCCCCAGGGTCTCAAGGCACCGGGGAGCTGTTTTTT
TRBJ1-4 few TRBV19 . CASSGADRLNEKLFF TGTGCCAGTAGCGGGGCCGACAGACTAAATGAAAAACTGTTTTTT
TRBJ2-5 . TRBV7-9 . CASSLAPYSTLKETQYF TGTGCCAGCAGCTTAGCGCCTTACAGTACCCTGAAGGAGACCCAGTACTTC
TRBJ1-2 few TRBV9 . CASSVAPGSNYGYTF TGTGCCAGCAGCGTAGCTCCCGGGTCTAACTATGGCTACACCTTC